This TCR beta chain came from a study of regulatory T cells in long-lasting Graves disease. Notes on the study in general: Favoring TRBV28, TRBJ1-2 and TRBJ2-5 was a feature seen in persistent disease. The researchers studied only peripheral blood, not thyroid tissue.

CDR3-region Arm-PCR and iRepertoire HTBI primers produced the TCR beta libraries. Under the authors' procedure: In the combined samples, roughly 62 TRBV and 14 TRBJ segments were identified. MiXCR, run by TCRdb on the multiplex PCR reads, gives a single entry per CDR3 protein. It is TCRdb's table, rather than the study itself, that gives the V and J calls and clone size. Of around 460,000 distinct CDR3 sequences listed, under 25% are singletons. Points on this clonotype: Its specificity is unknown.

Time point denoted: persistent/refractory GD, antithyroid drugs over 5 years with positive TRAb. Construction of the TCR library relied on RNA isolated from PBMCs. Guidelines of the American Thyroid Association were used to diagnose Graves' disease. CDR3 size: 17 residues. Germline trimming cut 5 bases from V and 0 bases from J; bases unmatched to any gene: 5. Germline V gene lookup returns CDR1 SGHAT and CDR2 FQNNGV. This TCR derives from a female donor with Graves disease. This specimen consisted of peripheral blood mononuclear cells (PBMCs), obtained when the disease was refractory, from a patient treated with antithyroid drugs. The gene calls are TRBV11-2 and TRBJ1-6; 9 nucleotides agree with TRBD1. The CDR3 reads CASSRGQGSSYNSPLHF. The CDR3 DNA is TGTGCCAGCAGCCGAGGACAGGGGAGCTCCTATAATTCACCCCTCCACTTT.